Listed below are T cell receptor beta chains from one sample, sequenced in a study of cytomegalovirus exposure and HLA in healthy donors. The method was immunoSEQ multiplex PCR; TCRdb's version includes in-frame clones alone and lacks a portion of them. This table has some 130,000 clones, roughly 74% appearing once. Sample: PBMCs. These TCRs come from a male donor in good health and CMV-seronegative. The conserved cysteine and the conserved F or W are not part of the CDR3 here. D genes are given only for firm matches.

>TRBV14|TRBJ1-2|NA
ASSPGTYYGYT
>TRBV30|TRBJ2-5|NA
AWSSSARTVRETQY
>TRBV2|TRBJ1-2|NA
ASRRQPLSYT
>TRBV15|TRBJ1-5|NA
ATSRGGVSSNQPQH
>TRBV7-2|NA|TRBD1
ASSIRTGSDEQY
>TRBV5-1|TRBJ2-7|NA
ASSLVGGEGYEQY
>TRBV6-5|TRBJ2-7|NA
ASSYRETYEQY
>TRBV28|TRBJ1-2|NA
ASSLKRALPPRDYGYT
>TRBV28|TRBJ2-7|NA
ASSSPGEQVFYEQY
>TRBV25-1|TRBJ2-3|TRBD2
ASRDGTSGADTQY
>TRBV19|TRBJ1-2|NA
ASKTANYGYT
>TRBV18|TRBJ2-7|NA
ASSDTTSTPGIEQY
>TRBV5-4|NA|NA
ASSLRAGVDEQY
>TRBV4-3|TRBJ1-1|TRBD1
ASSQDLGTASDTEAF
>TRBV6-5|TRBJ2-7|TRBD1
ASSYGSTGEEQY
>TRBV5-6|TRBJ1-2|TRBD1
ASSFFTRQGNYGYT
>TRBV7-8|TRBJ2-7|NA
ASSPRGSASREQY
>TRBV5-1|TRBJ2-5|NA
ASSLAAGKGETQY
>TRBV19|TRBJ2-1|TRBD2
ASSIVGGGDNEQF
>TRBV6-1|TRBJ2-3|TRBD1
ASSEGQGADTQY
>TRBV6-5|TRBJ2-7|NA
ASAGARGSTYEQY
>TRBV4-3|TRBJ2-5|TRBD1
ASSLWTGGKETQY
>TRBV4-1|TRBJ2-7|TRBD2
ASSRRVLAAYEQY
>TRBV6-5|TRBJ2-3|TRBD2
ASSGTSVWDTQY
>TRBV28|TRBJ2-1|NA
ASRPTGQGHYNEQF
>TRBV9|TRBJ2-1|NA
ASSVGRWGLTYNEQF
>TRBV5-6|TRBJ1-2|TRBD1
ASSRQGVLYGYT
>TRBV28|TRBJ1-5|NA
ASSLPRTGPGHQPQH
>TRBV27|TRBJ2-1|NA
ASRPTGSYNEQF
>TRBV13|TRBJ1-2|TRBD1
ASSYRDRVEYGYT
>TRBV30|TRBJ1-5|TRBD1
AWSPSDRATQPQH
>TRBV4-2|TRBJ2-5|NA
ASSSPNKQETQY
>TRBV29-1|TRBJ1-2|TRBD1
SVGDRANYGYT
>TRBV6-5|TRBJ2-2|NA
ASSLGLQGTGELF
>TRBV4-1|TRBJ2-7|NA
ASSQEYAVSYEQY
>TRBV7-2|TRBJ2-7|TRBD1
ASRQGASYEQY
>TRBV7-6|TRBJ1-3|NA
ASSTPRGTSGNTIY
>TRBV5-1|TRBJ2-3|TRBD1
ASSFPGTEYTDTQY
>TRBV11-3|TRBJ2-7|TRBD1
ASSRGQGGEQY
>TRBV9|TRBJ2-7|TRBD1
ASSAGTGTGIYEQY
>TRBV13|TRBJ2-7|TRBD2
ASSPGLAVTYEQY
>TRBV11-2|TRBJ2-1|NA
ASSFPPVLANLNNEQF
>TRBV5-6|TRBJ2-7|NA
ASSSSARGRVSGWEQY
>TRBV4-1|TRBJ1-1|TRBD1
ASSLTQGDTEAF
>TRBV28|TRBJ2-1|NA
ASSRGAGQF
>TRBV11-2|TRBJ2-3|NA
ASRRTGRGRTDTQY
>TRBV27|TRBJ2-1|NA
ASVRGGSYNEQF
>TRBV20-1|TRBJ1-4|NA
SARRGEKLF
>TRBV5-4|TRBJ2-2|TRBD2
ASSGRTARGVPRELF